The 29 T cell receptor beta chains given below trace back to one sample, sequenced in a study of blood T cells in healthy people across ages (dated by TCRdb to about 2015). Libraries were built with 5' RACE. Data came from an Illumina HiSeq 2500. A second PCR of 7 to 11 cycles was run with a J-beta primer mix and a sample-barcoded 5' primer. TCRdb took the public reads, trimmed them with fastp at Q25, ran MiXCR for clone calling and kept in-frame beta chains. For every CDR3 protein sequence, its rows merge into one entry that carries the most common genes and DNA. The sample table lists 2 million or so distinct CDR3 sequences, about 50% of them with a count of one. Approximately 2% of the sample is held by the ten biggest clonotypes. Sequencing was carried out using blood. These receptors were obtained from a middle-aged woman in good health.

With respect to this clonotype: The junction departs from the called germline gene at one end, perhaps through a read error. This sequence joins TRBV28 and TRBJ2-5; no clear D gene. The V gene's germline CDR1 is MDHEN and CDR2 SYDVKM. CDR3 size: 12 residues. CDR3 in amino acids: CAGSTGQETQYF. CDR3 sequence (DNA): TGTGCCGGCAGTACGGGCCAAGAGACCCAGTACTTC.

This clonotype was seen a few times. This sequence joins TRBV7-8 and TRBJ1-2; 9 nucleotides line up with TRBD1. CDR3 length equals 15 residues. CDR1 and CDR2 (germline): SGHVS, FQNEAQ. Trimming removed 5 bases from V and 8 bases from J; junction bases left unmatched: 12. CDR3 sequence: CASSPSTGGYDGYTF. The CDR3 DNA sequence: TGTGCCAGCAGCCCATCTACAGGGGGCTATGACGGCTACACCTTC.

This clonotype was counted between two and nine times. The V call is TRBV12-3 or TRBV12-4, the J call TRBJ2-3; 7 nucleotides match TRBD1. V lost 5 bases and J lost 3; bases outside the gene matches: 8. CDR3 length equals 15 residues. As DNA, the CDR3 is TGTGCCAGCAGTCAGACAGGGATTCCGACAGATACGCAGTATTTT. Protein product: CASSQTGIPTDTQYF.

The chain is built from TRBV25-1 and TRBJ2-5; D might be TRBD1 (6 bases). V shed 4 bases and J shed 2 bases, with 11 bases lying between them. CDR1 MGHDK and CDR2 SYGVNS come from the germline V gene. The length of the CDR3 is 14 residues. The CDR3 spells CASSVPGTQETQYF. In nucleotides, the CDR3 is TGTGCCAGCAGTGTACCCGGGACACAAGAGACCCAGTACTTC.

This clonotype was detected only a few times. The gene calls are TRBV6-5 and TRBJ1-6, with TRBD1 matching 7 bases. CDR3 length equals 14 residues. V lost 4 bases, J lost 4 bases, and 1 base stayed unmatched. Germline values: CDR1 MNHEY, CDR2 SVGAGI. The CDR3 DNA reads as TGTGCCAGCAGTTCGGGACAGTATAATTCACCCCTCCACTTT. Translation: CASSSGQYNSPLHF.

V is TRBV9 and J is TRBJ2-7; no reliable D call. Trimming removed 3 bases at V and 5 bases at J, with 12 bases between. Germline assignment: CDR1 SGDLS and CDR2 YYNGEE. The CDR3 is made up of 13 amino acids. The CDR3 spells CASSAHGIDEQYF. The DNA of the CDR3 is TGTGCCAGCAGCGCCCATGGGATTGACGAGCAGTACTTC.

This chain links TRBV24-1 with TRBJ2-3; TRBD1 matches at 10 bases. Per germline, CDR1 KGHDR and CDR2 SFDVKD. J gave up 6 bases and V 0 bases, and 5 bases lay outside the gene matches. The CDR3 has 16 amino acids. The CDR3, as DNA: TGTGCCACCAGTGATTTGGGGGGACAGGGGTTGGATACGCAGTATTTT. Amino acids: CATSDLGGQGLDTQYF.

The chain uses TRBV6-5 and TRBJ1-1; tentative D call: TRBD1 (5 bases). Trimming pared 0 bases from V and 4 bases from J, leaving 9 bases between. Germline V CDR1 and CDR2: MNHEY, SVGAGI. The CDR3 is made up of 14 amino acids. CDR3 DNA sequence: TGTGCCAGCAGTTACTCGAAGGGGACCACTGAAGCTTTCTTT. It translates to CASSYSKGTTEAFF.

The genes are TRBV12-3 or TRBV12-4 and TRBJ2-7; D possibly matches TRBD1 or TRBD2 (6 bases each). The CDR3 consists of 15 residues. V lost 2 bases, J lost 4 bases, and 15 bases lay in between. CDR3 in amino acids: CASSLIGGRGYEQYF. As DNA, the CDR3 is TGTGCCAGCAGTTTAATTGGGGGGCGCGGGTACGAGCAGTACTTC.

In its sample, this clonotype was seen a few times. The V gene is TRBV6-2 or TRBV6-3, the J gene TRBJ1-4; D possibly corresponds to TRBD1 (5 bases). This CDR3 spans 15 amino acids. In germline, CDR1 is MNHEY, CDR2 SVGEGT. V lost 6 bases and J 3 bases, leaving 14 bases between the germline ends. The CDR3 DNA reads as TGTGCCAGCAGCCGGACGGGGACCGCTAATGAAAAACTGTTTTTT. This translates into CASSRTGTANEKLFF.

This sequence joins TRBV20-1 and TRBJ2-5; no clear D. The V end lost 5 bases, the J end lost 4 bases, and 20 bases lay between the germline ends. CDR1 DFQATT and CDR2 SNEGSKA come from the germline V gene (reference sequence). The CDR3 spans 15 residues. CDR3 nucleotide sequence: TGCAGTGCTCTCCCCGAACGAGGATGGGGAGAGACCCAGTACTTC. Its protein product is CSALPERGWGETQYF.

The J gene is TRBJ1-2, the V gene TRBV5-1, with 7 bases identical to TRBD1. V dropped 4 bases and J dropped 3; count of bases not matched to a gene: 9. CDR1 SGHRS and CDR2 YFSETQ come from the germline V gene. The CDR3 is 15 amino acids. The CDR3 here is CASSAPQGFYYGYTF. The CDR3 DNA is TGCGCCAGCAGCGCCCCACAGGGGTTCTACTATGGCTACACCTTC.

The chain employs TRBV6-5 and TRBJ2-7; D perhaps matches TRBD1 (5 bases). The J call may be faulty, since TRBJ2-5 better matches the DNA end. The length of the CDR3 is 14 residues. Per germline, CDR1 MNHEY and CDR2 SVGAGI. In DNA, the CDR3 is TGTGCCAGCAGACAGCAGGGTATTTCGGAGACCCAGTACTTC. Amino acid sequence: CASRQQGISETQYF.

This clonotype has just a few counts. CDR3 in amino acids: CAISESRTGVSETQYF. The DNA for the CDR3 is TGTGCCATCAGTGAGTCGAGGACAGGGGTTTCGGAGACCCAGTACTTC. The rearrangement uses TRBV10-3 and TRBJ2-5; 9 nucleotides agree with TRBD1. The germline CDR1 and CDR2 sequences are ENHRY and SYGVKD. Unmatched junction bases numbered 7, after V lost 0 bases and J lost 5 bases. The CDR3 is 16 residues long.

The chain is built from TRBV9 and TRBJ2-3; D tentatively reads TRBD1 or TRBD2 (5 bases each). V was trimmed by 4 bases and J by 2 bases, leaving 17 bases between them. Germline lookup yields CDR1 SGDLS and CDR2 YYNGEE. The CDR3 spans 16 residues. CDR3 loop: CASSPNRRGDTDTQYF. The CDR3 DNA follows: TGTGCCAGCAGCCCTAACAGGAGAGGGGACACAGATACGCAGTATTTT.

V gene TRBV6-5 combines with J gene TRBJ2-5; unclear D gene. Germline values: CDR1 MNHEY, CDR2 SVGAGI. The CDR3 extends over 14 amino acids. The germline V and J ends were trimmed by 2 bases and 5 bases, with 12 bases remaining between them. The CDR3 DNA sequence: TGTGCCAGCAGTTACGAACCAGCTGGGGAGACCCAGTACTTC. Its translation: CASSYEPAGETQYF.

The CDR3 loop reads CASSRRLANQPQHF. CDR3 DNA: TGCGCCAGCAGCCGGCGTCTGGCCAATCAGCCCCAGCATTTT. V and J are TRBV4-3 and TRBJ1-5, with no clear D. Germline assignment: CDR1 LGHNA and CDR2 YSLEER. The CDR3 covers 14 residues. V lost 4 bases and J 3 bases, leaving 10 bases between the germline ends.

This clonotype was detected a few times. V gene TRBV25-1 combines with J gene TRBJ1-2; possible D gene TRBD1, 5 bases. The CDR3 extends over 13 amino acids. Trimming stripped 4 bases from V and 4 bases from J, with 10 bases between. Germline V gene sequence: CDR1 MGHDK, CDR2 SYGVNS. CDR3 bases: TGTGCCAGCAGTGCGCAGGGTACCTATGGCTACACCTTC. As protein: CASSAQGTYGYTF.

This chain joins TRBV12-3 or TRBV12-4 and TRBJ2-3; D is ambiguous. Trimming cost V 3 bases and J 2 bases, with 15 bases left between them. This CDR3 contains 16 residues. CDR3 loop: CASSFRAHAYTDTQYF. In nucleotides, the CDR3 is TGTGCCAGCAGTTTTAGAGCGCACGCTTACACAGATACGCAGTATTTT.

About this clonotype itself: Relative to the germline gene, one junction end is altered; a read error may explain this. The chain links TRBV6-5 to TRBJ2-5; D remains ambiguous. Per germline, CDR1 MNHEY and CDR2 SVGAGI. The CDR3 extends over 14 amino acids. CDR3 protein: CASSDSEVRETQYF. The CDR3 region has the DNA TGTGCCAGCAGTGACTCAGAGGTGCGGGAGACCCAGTACTTC.

This clonotype was seen more than once but under ten times. The V and J genes are TRBV11-2 and TRBJ2-5, with TRBD1 identical over 10 bases. Trimming removed 6 bases from V and 5 bases from J; junction bases left unmatched: 12. CDR1 is SGHAT and CDR2 is FQNNGV in the germline V gene. This CDR3 contains 16 residues. In DNA, the CDR3 is TGTGCCAGCAGGAACTTGGGGACAGGGGAGCAGGAGACCCAGTACTTC. This codes for CASRNLGTGEQETQYF.

This clonotype was seen a few times. The rearrangement uses TRBV28 and TRBJ2-7, with D perhaps matching TRBD1 (6 bases). The CDR3 extends over 16 amino acids. Germline CDR1 MDHEN, CDR2 SYDVKM. V lost 1 base to trimming and J lost 9 bases, with 22 bases between them. CDR3 protein: CASSLYQPGEHIGQYF. The DNA for the CDR3 is TGTGCCAGCAGTTTATACCAACCAGGGGAACACATTGGGCAGTACTTC.

The chain links TRBV5-1 to TRBJ2-5; tentatively, D is TRBD1 or TRBD2 (5 bases each). The DNA end favors TRBJ2-7, so the J call may be wrong. The CDR3 is 14 residues long. In germline, CDR1 is SGHRS, CDR2 YFSETQ. CDR3 nucleotide sequence: TGCGCCAGCAGCTTGGGGGGGTTCGGCGACGAGCAGTACTTC. Translation: CASSLGGFGDEQYF.

The chain carries TRBV7-2 and TRBJ1-2; D is perhaps TRBD1 (5 bases). This CDR3 spans 13 amino acids. V was shortened by 5 bases and J by 8 bases, with 15 bases between the two germline ends. Germline V gene data show CDR1 as SGHTA and CDR2 as FQGNSA. CDR3 nucleotides: TGTGCCAGCAGCCCCAGGGTTGTCGCGGGCTACACCTTC. As protein: CASSPRVVAGYTF. The full variable domain, with the rest looked up from reference TRBV7-2 and TRBJ1-2, is GAGVSQSPSNKVTEKGKDVELRCDPISGHTALYWYRQSLGQGLEFLIYFQGNSAPDKSGLPSDRFSAERTGGSVSTLTIQRTQQEDSAVYLCASSPRVVAGYTFGSGTRLTVV.

This chain joins TRBV2 and TRBJ2-7, with 9 bases matching TRBD1. Germline trimming cut 4 bases from V and 1 base from J; bases unmatched to any gene: 5. Germline-derived CDR1 and CDR2 are SNHLY and FYNNEI. CDR3 length: 15 residues. The CDR3 protein is CASSVGGQGSYEQYF. In DNA, the CDR3 is TGTGCCAGCAGTGTTGGGGGACAGGGATCCTACGAGCAGTACTTC.

This clonotype was seen a handful of times. The chain uses TRBV12-3 or TRBV12-4 and TRBJ2-1; 8 nucleotides agree with TRBD2. This CDR3 has 14 amino acids. J lost 10 bases, V lost 6 bases, and 11 bases had no gene match. The DNA for the CDR3 is TGTGCCAGCAGACCTGGGACTAGGGTTGGAGAGCAGTTCTTC. Amino acids: CASRPGTRVGEQFF.

The V and J genes are TRBV20-1 and TRBJ1-2; unclear D gene. CDR1 DFQATT and CDR2 SNEGSKA come from the germline V gene (reference sequence). Trimming took 3 bases from V and 8 from J, leaving 10 bases between them. The CDR3 has 11 residues. CDR3 in DNA: TGCAGTGCTAGTCTGTCGGGGGGCTACACCTTC. Translation gives CSASLSGGYTF.

In the case of this clonotype: Sequence at one end of the junction differs from germline and may be a read error. The chain combines TRBV28 with TRBJ2-7; TRBD2 agrees at 15 bases. The J call is in doubt because the DNA end fits TRBJ2-5 better. CDR1 MDHEN and CDR2 SYDVKM come from the germline V gene. CDR3 length: 16 amino acids. The CDR3 is CASSWGTSGGQATQYF. DNA of the CDR3: TGTGCCAGCAGTTGGGGGACTAGCGGGGGGCAAGCGACCCAGTACTTC.

The chain has TRBV6-2 or TRBV6-3 and TRBJ1-5, with a tentative D call TRBD1 (5 bases). Trimming took 4 bases from V and 5 from J, leaving 12 bases between them. Germline V gene sequence: CDR1 MNHEY, CDR2 SVGEGT. The CDR3 consists of 14 residues. The chain's CDR3 is CASSFSDSHQPQHF. In DNA form, the CDR3 reads TGTGCCAGCAGTTTCAGCGACAGTCATCAGCCCCAGCATTTT.